This note documents a single T cell receptor (beta chain) sequence. The CDR3 is 13 residues long. The V gene's germline CDR1 is LNHDA and CDR2 SQIVND (reference sequence). Losses at the gene ends were 3 bases for V and 8 bases for J; bases not matched to a gene: 1. The sample originates from a study of T cell responses to AZD1222 COVID-19 vaccine. The data were produced by immunoSEQ multiplex PCR, yet TCRdb's version contains in-frame clones alone and is incomplete. The sample comprises 140,000 to 150,000 clones, about 91% of which are singletons, and 3.8% rests with the top ten. Sequences were derived from peripheral blood, sampled 28 days after the second AZD1222 dose. This chain uses TRBV19 with TRBJ2-1; 10 nucleotides match TRBD1. The receptor's source is an adult who received the AZD1222 COVID-19 vaccine. CDR3 residues: CASSIGTGDEQFF. CDR3 DNA: TGTGCCAGTAGTATCGGGACAGGGGATGAGCAGTTCTTC.